Listed below are T cell receptor beta chains from one sample, sequenced in a study of blood T cells in healthy people across ages. MiXCR was run by TCRdb on the 5' RACE reads, yielding one entry per CDR3 protein. The profile shows roughly 800,000 distinct CDR3 sequences, just under 25% of them singletons. These records were also assigned to another study, of T cells of mothers and their children.

Sequenced: blood. Source of these receptors: a boy between 10 and 17 years old in good health. Both conserved end residues are trimmed from each CDR3.

cdr3_length	j_call	v_call	cdr3_aa
13	TRBJ1-2	TRBV28	ASKPRYRANYGYT
13	TRBJ1-1	TRBV15	ATSRDSASWTEAF
15	TRBJ1-5	TRBV28	ASSSTVQGLVSQPQH
15	TRBJ2-7	TRBV7-2	ASRNTGTVEGSYEQY
14	TRBJ2-5	TRBV5-1	ASSLGLAEIQETQY
9	TRBJ1-1	TRBV12-3/TRBV12-4	ASSLGQSVL
11	TRBJ2-7	TRBV29-1	SVEGTGGYEQY
13	TRBJ1-2	TRBV5-6	ASSPNIQGNYGYT
11	TRBJ1-2	TRBV29-1	SDQTAPNYGYT
11	TRBJ1-1	TRBV29-1	SVDFGSWTEAF
12	TRBJ2-7	TRBV20-1	SARVATSVYEQY
14	TRBJ2-7	TRBV28	ATRLRSGLAFYEQY
12	TRBJ2-5	TRBV24-1	ATSDLTGQETQY
14	TRBJ2-6	TRBV5-6	ASSLGQGYGANVLT
11	TRBJ2-7	TRBV14	ASRALGSYEQY
15	TRBJ1-4	TRBV5-8	ASSLDTRRWTNEKLF
10	TRBJ2-1	TRBV6-6	ASSAGGDEQF
13	TRBJ2-1	TRBV20-1	SATPGRSSYNEQF
14	TRBJ1-4	TRBV28	ASSSPRQGGNEKLF
12	TRBJ1-5	TRBV19	ASSSDTRGQPQH
15	TRBJ2-5	TRBV5-1	ASSLAGQHRSQETQY
12	TRBJ1-1	TRBV12-3/TRBV12-4	ASSLRGGRTEAF
14	TRBJ2-3	TRBV29-1	SVVLLAGGDTDTQY